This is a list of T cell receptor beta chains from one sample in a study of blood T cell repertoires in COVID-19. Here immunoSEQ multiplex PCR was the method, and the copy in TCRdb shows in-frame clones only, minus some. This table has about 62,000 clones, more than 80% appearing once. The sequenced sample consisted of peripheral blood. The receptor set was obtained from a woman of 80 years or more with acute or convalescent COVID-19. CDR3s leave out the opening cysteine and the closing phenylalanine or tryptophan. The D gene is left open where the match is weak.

CDR3: ASSSPHRGTYNEQF; J: TRBJ2-1; V: TRBV6-2/TRBV6-3; D: .
CDR3: AISVEQYGYT; J: TRBJ1-2; V: TRBV10-3; D: .
CDR3: ASSIQSGEVYEQY; J: TRBJ2-7; V: TRBV7-2; D: TRBD2
CDR3: ASRPGQANTEAF; J: TRBJ1-1; V: TRBV2; D: TRBD1
CDR3: ASSPKVGAIYEQY; J: TRBJ2-7; V: TRBV18; D: .
CDR3: ASRGLAGGGEQY; J: TRBJ2-7; V: TRBV6-5; D: TRBD2
CDR3: AWSVGTREYNEQF; J: TRBJ2-1; V: TRBV30; D: .
CDR3: ASSEVPGGSDTQY; J: TRBJ2-3; V: TRBV5-1; D: TRBD2
CDR3: ASSHTISGYT; J: TRBJ1-2; V: TRBV19; D: .
CDR3: ASTGRTGVSDGYT; J: TRBJ1-2; V: TRBV19; D: TRBD1
CDR3: ASSLADIPYPSYNEQF; J: TRBJ2-1; V: TRBV28; D: .
CDR3: ASRSLAGGQETQY; J: TRBJ2-5; V: TRBV2; D: TRBD2
CDR3: AIARDSGNTIY; J: TRBJ1-3; V: TRBV10-3; D: .
CDR3: ASGLAGGETQY; J: TRBJ2-5; V: TRBV7-9; D: TRBD2
CDR3: ATQRVTANEQF; J: TRBJ2-1; V: TRBV6-5; D: .
CDR3: ASSLRQGEGEQY; J: TRBJ2-7; V: TRBV27; D: TRBD1
CDR3: ASSFGLNDDYGYT; J: TRBJ1-2; V: TRBV7-6; D: .
CDR3: ASSIYLGQGSMEHSPLH; J: TRBJ1-6; V: TRBV5-8; D: TRBD1
CDR3: ASSDLSPYYEQY; J: TRBJ2-7; V: TRBV6-4; D: .
CDR3: ASSQTGVDGYT; J: TRBJ1-2; V: TRBV7-3; D: TRBD1
CDR3: ASSQGSNRETQY; J: TRBJ2-3; V: TRBV3-1/TRBV3-2; D: .
CDR3: ASSLNRENEQF; J: TRBJ2-1; V: TRBV11-3; D: .
CDR3: ASSLPGEGANVLT; J: TRBJ2-6; V: TRBV7-2; D: .
CDR3: ASSLGTGSTDTQY; J: TRBJ2-3; V: TRBV18; D: TRBD1
CDR3: ASSLNRARGYT; J: TRBJ1-2; V: TRBV5-1; D: .
CDR3: ASSGQDRGSRTQY; J: TRBJ2-5; V: TRBV19; D: TRBD1
CDR3: ASRRGETQY; J: TRBJ2-5; V: TRBV19; D: .
CDR3: ASSPAVRGHSPLH; J: TRBJ1-6; V: TRBV28; D: TRBD1
CDR3: ASSDTLTNEKLF; J: TRBJ1-4; V: TRBV2; D: .
CDR3: ASSLALGGNGYT; J: TRBJ1-2; V: TRBV7-8; D: .
CDR3: ASSLHSPDQPQH; J: TRBJ1-5; V: TRBV28; D: .
CDR3: ASSHGLAGRTDTQY; J: TRBJ2-3; V: TRBV7-2; D: TRBD2
CDR3: ASSPTGRGQLLGYGYT; J: TRBJ1-2; V: TRBV3-1/TRBV3-2; D: TRBD1
CDR3: ASSLEPGSPSPLH; J: TRBJ1-6; V: TRBV7-2; D: .
CDR3: ASSTSGGTNTGELF; J: TRBJ2-2; V: TRBV7-7; D: TRBD2
CDR3: ASSHSTGDGYT; J: TRBJ1-2; V: TRBV5-1; D: TRBD1
CDR3: ASSEGGDRVTDTQY; J: TRBJ2-3; V: TRBV25-1; D: TRBD1
CDR3: AWSLNYGYT; J: TRBJ1-2; V: TRBV30; D: .
CDR3: ASSPAADAYSNQPQH; J: TRBJ1-5; V: TRBV4-2; D: .
CDR3: ASSPVGRYEKLF; J: TRBJ1-4; V: TRBV7-9; D: .
CDR3: ASSLGEGDSYEQY; J: TRBJ2-7; V: TRBV5-1; D: .
CDR3: SASRQTSSGNTIY; J: TRBJ1-3; V: TRBV20-1; D: .
CDR3: ASNAGTGGRSF; J: TRBJ1-1; V: TRBV11-3; D: TRBD1
CDR3: ASSSEGRGEAF; J: TRBJ1-1; V: TRBV6-5; D: .
CDR3: ASSLTGVVSADTEAF; J: TRBJ1-1; V: TRBV5-6; D: .
CDR3: ASSDQGNQPQH; J: TRBJ1-5; V: TRBV6-1; D: .
CDR3: ASSRSGQGSYEQY; J: TRBJ2-7; V: TRBV4-1; D: TRBD1
CDR3: SVRDRVTFGNEQF; J: TRBJ2-1; V: TRBV29-1; D: TRBD1
CDR3: ASSLGGQAEETQY; J: TRBJ2-5; V: TRBV5-4; D: TRBD1
CDR3: ASSLYQGAREKLF; J: TRBJ1-4; V: TRBV7-9; D: TRBD1